Listed here is a single TCR beta chain. This specimen comes from a study of control samples from healthy donors and cancer patients. Clones were sequenced by immunoSEQ multiplex PCR, and TCRdb holds only the in-frame ones, with some missing. The sample has around 200,000 clones, about 93% seen once. The CDR3 runs to 13 residues. Trimming took 0 bases from V and 4 from J, leaving 7 bases between them. Germline CDR1 and CDR2: SGHRS and YFSETQ. The chain links TRBV5-1 to TRBJ1-2; D not certain. This TCR was sampled from a man younger than 35 in good health. Sequences were obtained from blood. The chain's CDR3 is CASSLEVRYGYTF. For the CDR3, the DNA is TGCGCCAGCAGCTTGGAAGTCCGCTATGGCTACACCTTC.